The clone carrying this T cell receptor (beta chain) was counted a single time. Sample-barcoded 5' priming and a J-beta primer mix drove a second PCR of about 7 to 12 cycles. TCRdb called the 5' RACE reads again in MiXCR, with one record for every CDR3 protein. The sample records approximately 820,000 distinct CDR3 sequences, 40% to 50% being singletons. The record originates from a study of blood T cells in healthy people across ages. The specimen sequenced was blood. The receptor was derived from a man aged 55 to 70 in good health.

The CDR3 DNA sequence: TGCGCCAGCAGCCAAGATGACATTCGCTCCTACAATGAGCAGTTCTTC. This codes for CASSQDDIRSYNEQFF. This rearrangement joins TRBV4-3 to TRBJ2-1; D is undetermined. Germline-derived CDR1 and CDR2 are LGHNA and YSLEER. The CDR3 consists of 16 residues. The V end lost 0 bases, the J end lost 0 bases, and 9 bases lay between the germline ends.